This T cell receptor beta chain was obtained from a study of blood T cells in healthy people across ages. Across the whole study: For every two T cells, template switching captured about one barcoded beta molecule. Study observations and caveats: Researchers deemed the diversity estimates from one million T cells underestimates. A conclusive naive versus antigen-experienced comparison was prevented by the unsorted PBMCs. The study found more naive CD4+ cells and higher diversity in long-lived than aged donors.

PCR was performed a second time for about 7 to 12 cycles using a sample-barcoded 5' primer and a J-beta primer mix. TCRdb reanalysed the 5' RACE reads using MiXCR and keeps one entry per CDR3 protein. Of approximately 830,000 distinct CDR3 sequences listed, approximately 67% are singletons. As to this clonotype: Its matching antigen is unknown.

The CDR3 length is 13 residues. Germline trimming cut 4 bases from V and 13 bases from J; bases unmatched to any gene: 8. CDR1 is MNHEY, CDR2 SVGEGT, per germline. The V gene is TRBV6-2 or TRBV6-3, the J gene TRBJ2-4; 9 bases align to TRBD1. This clonotype was sampled from a man aged 30-40 years in good health. Sequenced sample: blood. This chain's CDR3 is CASSWSTGGEQYF. In DNA, the CDR3 is TGTGCCAGCAGTTGGTCGACAGGGGGTGAGCAGTACTTC.